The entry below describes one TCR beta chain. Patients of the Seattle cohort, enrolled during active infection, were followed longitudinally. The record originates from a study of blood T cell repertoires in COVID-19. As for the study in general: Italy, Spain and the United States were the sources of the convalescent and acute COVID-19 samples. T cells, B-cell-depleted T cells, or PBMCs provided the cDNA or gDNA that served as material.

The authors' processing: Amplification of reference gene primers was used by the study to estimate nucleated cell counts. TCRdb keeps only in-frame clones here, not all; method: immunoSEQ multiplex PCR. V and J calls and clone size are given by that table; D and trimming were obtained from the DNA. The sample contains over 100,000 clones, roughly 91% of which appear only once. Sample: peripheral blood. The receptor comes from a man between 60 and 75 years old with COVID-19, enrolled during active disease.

The CDR3 coding sequence is TGTGCCAGCAGGCCGATAACAGGGCGCGAGCAGTACTTC. This encodes CASRPITGREQYF. The V gene is TRBV12-3 or TRBV12-4, the J gene TRBJ2-7; D may be TRBD1 (6 bases). V was cut by 6 bases and J by 6 bases, with 15 bases left in between. This CDR3 contains 13 residues.